This T cell receptor beta chain was identified during a study of T cells in Graves' hyperthyroidism and ophthalmopathy. Study findings and constraints: Ophthalmopathy got predicted by the model a median approximately six months before its onset. Blood held most thyroid clonotypes expanded above 0.001 frequency. Stable hyperthyroidism and ophthalmopathy were separated using 13 V-J signatures.

On this clonotype itself: What it recognizes is unknown.

Patients showing uncontrolled infection, other autoimmune disease, pregnancy or lactation were ineligible. Amplification yielded TCR beta CDR3 regions, with RNA transcripts as the source. An initial round of RT-PCR targeting the TCR CDR3 relied on the HTBI primer set. TCRdb reanalysed the multiplex PCR reads using MiXCR and keeps one entry per CDR3 protein. This sample has roughly 500,000 distinct CDR3 sequences, with roughly 45% found just once. Germline lookup yields CDR1 SNHLY and CDR2 FYNNEI. The V end lost 3 bases, the J end lost 2 bases, and 8 bases lay between the germline ends. CDR3 length: 14 residues.

The V call is TRBV2, the J call TRBJ1-5, with D tentatively TRBD1 (5 bases). This clonotype was sampled from an adult woman with Graves' disease, either hyperthyroidism or ophthalmopathy (not recorded which). Sequenced material: peripheral blood or thyroid tissue (not recorded which). The CDR3 DNA reads as TGTGCCAGCAGTGATAAACAGGGCAATCAGCCCCAGCATTTT. It encodes CASSDKQGNQPQHF.